This T cell receptor beta chain originates from a study of blood T cell repertoires in COVID-19. Assay used: immunoSEQ multiplex PCR; TCRdb lists only in-frame clones, some missing. Among roughly 92,000 clones listed, around four fifths were seen once. There are 14 residues in the CDR3. In germline, CDR1 is MNHEY, CDR2 SVGAGI. V was cut by 4 bases and J by 10 bases, with 17 bases left in between. The sequenced material came from peripheral blood. The rearrangement links TRBV6-5 to TRBJ2-1; tentative D call: TRBD1 (5 bases). The receptor was isolated from a woman over 75 with active or convalescent COVID-19. Written as DNA, the CDR3 is TGTGCCAGCAGTTCACCGACTGGGTGGGGCGAGCAGTTCTTC. This sequence encodes CASSSPTGWGEQFF.